This is a list of T cell receptor beta chains from one sample in a study of beta chain features in type 1 diabetes. Assay: immunoSEQ multiplex PCR; the TCRdb copy retains only in-frame clones and omits some. The sample lists 150,000 or so clones; 50% to 70% were seen once. The sample comprised naive CD4+ T cells from blood. The source of these receptors is a man aged 25-45 years with type 1 diabetes. CDR3s include the opening cysteine and the closing phenylalanine or tryptophan. The D gene is left open where the match is weak. Where a row states a size, it is once, few, many or the class of an expanded clone; other rows omit it.

v_call	j_call	clone_size	d_call	cdr3_aa	cdr3_nt
TRBV28	TRBJ2-2	.	.	CASQGRLNTGELFF	TGTGCCAGCCAGGGACGGCTGAACACCGGGGAGCTGTTTTTT
TRBV9	TRBJ2-5	.	.	CASSVDGRSEETQYF	TGTGCCAGCAGCGTAGATGGCAGGTCTGAAGAGACCCAGTACTTC
TRBV7-2	TRBJ2-7	.	TRBD2	CASSLVGAGAEEQYF	TGTGCCAGCAGCTTAGTAGGAGCGGGGGCCGAAGAGCAGTACTTC
TRBV25-1	TRBJ2-6	few	.	CASSEGWAGAGANVLTF	TGTGCCAGCAGTGAAGGCTGGGCAGGGGCTGGGGCCAACGTCCTGACTTTC
TRBV11-2	TRBJ2-5	.	.	CASSLDQETQYF	TGTGCCAGCAGCTTAGATCAAGAGACCCAGTACTTC
TRBV11-2	TRBJ2-1	.	.	CASSLAGINEQFF	TGTGCCAGCAGCTTAGCGGGGATCAATGAGCAGTTCTTC
TRBV9	TRBJ2-1	.	TRBD1	CASSVEGQTYNEQFF	TGTGCCAGCAGCGTAGAGGGACAGACCTACAATGAGCAGTTCTTC
TRBV29-1	TRBJ2-1	few	TRBD1	CSVDRGTGNYNEQFF	TGCAGCGTTGATCGTGGGACAGGGAACTACAATGAGCAGTTCTTC
TRBV30	TRBJ1-2	few	.	CAWRMTGTGYTF	TGTGCCTGGAGAATGACAGGCACCGGCTACACCTTC
TRBV10-3	TRBJ2-1	few	.	CAISAFGQEGNEQFF	TGTGCCATCAGTGCATTCGGACAAGAGGGCAATGAGCAGTTCTTC
TRBV11-2	TRBJ2-7	.	.	CASSLVRGTYEQYF	TGTGCCAGCAGCTTAGTCAGGGGCACCTACGAGCAGTACTTC
TRBV20-1	TRBJ1-1	.	.	CSHGVNTEAFF	TGCAGCCATGGGGTGAACACTGAAGCTTTCTTT